One sample yielded the 16 T cell receptor beta chains listed below, sequenced in a study of T cells in Graves' hyperthyroidism and ophthalmopathy. Researchers took RNA transcripts and amplified the TCR beta CDR3 regions from them. The HTBI primer set served for first-round RT-PCR of the TCR CDR3. In TCRdb, the multiplex PCR reads were re-called with MiXCR into one record per CDR3 protein. The sample lists about 210,000 distinct CDR3 sequences; over 15% were seen once. Sequencing was carried out using blood. The origin of the receptors is a middle-aged man with Graves' hyperthyroidism.

The V call is TRBV19, the J call TRBJ2-1, with TRBD2 identical over 7 bases. The V and J ends lost 4 bases and 9 bases, in that order; junction bases with no gene match: 12. Per germline, CDR1 LNHDA and CDR2 SQIVND (reference sequence). This CDR3 is 15 amino acids long. The CDR3 DNA is TGTGCCAGTAGTAGATTCCGGGACTATTATAGTGAGCAGTTCTTC. Translating it yields CASSRFRDYYSEQFF.

This clonotype has ten or more counts. The chain uses TRBV2 and TRBJ2-3; a weak D match, TRBD2 (5 bases). The CDR3 extends over 16 amino acids. The germline CDR1 and CDR2 sequences are SNHLY and FYNNEI. With 3 bases removed from V and 2 bases from J, the gap between germline ends came to 15 bases. The CDR3, as DNA: TGTGCCAGCAGTGAGAAGAGGGCCCAAAACACAGATACGCAGTATTTT. Protein: CASSEKRAQNTDTQYF. The full variable domain, with the rest looked up from reference TRBV2 and TRBJ2-3, is EPEVTQTPSHQVTQMGQEVILRCVPISNHLYFYWYRQILGQKVEFLVSFYNNEISEKSEIFDDQFSVERPDGSNFTLKIRSTKLEDSAMYFCASSEKRAQNTDTQYFGPGTRLTVL.

Many counts were recorded for this clonotype. The gene calls are TRBV12-3 or TRBV12-4 and TRBJ2-1; possible D gene TRBD1, 6 bases. The CDR3 sequence is 15 residues long. Trimming shortened V by 3 bases and J by 4 bases, and 13 bases separated the two germline ends. In nucleotides, the CDR3 is TGTGCCAGCAGTTTCAGCCAGGGGCAGTACAATGAGCAGTTCTTC. Its protein product is CASSFSQGQYNEQFF.

The gene calls are TRBV28 and TRBJ1-5; TRBD1 matches at 7 bases. V was clipped by 6 bases and J by 3 bases; unmatched bases: 8. Germline CDR1 MDHEN, CDR2 SYDVKM. This CDR3 comprises 15 residues. The CDR3 bases are TGTGCCAGCAGAAAAACAGGGGCTTCCAATCAGCCCCAGCATTTT. This sequence encodes CASRKTGASNQPQHF.

V usage is TRBV12-3 or TRBV12-4 and J usage is TRBJ2-1, with D perhaps TRBD2 (6 bases). The CDR3 spans 11 residues. Trimming took off 5 bases at V and 8 bases at J, with 7 bases between the two ends. CDR3 bases: TGTGCCAGCAGTGGGACTCATGAGCAGTTCTTC. Translated: CASSGTHEQFF.

In regard to this clonotype: The CDR3 does not end in the conserved phenylalanine or tryptophan, so this is likely a read error. The chain joins TRBV9 to TRBJ1-1; D not resolved. The CDR3 length is 13 residues. V was trimmed by 2 bases and J by 1 base, leaving 6 bases between them. CDR1 is SGDLS, CDR2 YYNGEE, per germline. CDR3 sequence: CASSVNKNTEAFS. CDR3 bases: TGTGCCAGCAGCGTCAACAAGAACACTGAAGCTTTCTCT.

This clonotype was detected ten times or more. The J gene is TRBJ2-1, the V gene TRBV10-3, with D possibly matching TRBD1 (5 bases). With 3 bases removed from V and 7 bases from J, the gap between germline ends came to 7 bases. Germline assignment: CDR1 ENHRY and CDR2 SYGVKD. This CDR3 comprises 12 residues. The DNA of the CDR3 is TGTGCCATCAGTGACAGGGTAAATGAGCAGTTCTTC. Amino acid sequence: CAISDRVNEQFF.

The chain carries TRBV20-1 and TRBJ2-3; tentative D call: TRBD1 (11 bases). The CDR3 consists of 18 residues. Germline V gives CDR1 DFQATT, CDR2 SNEGSKA (reference sequence). Deletions cut 5 bases from V and 2 bases from J, with 26 bases between. CDR3 bases: TGCAGTGCTTGGGACAGGGGGGTGCTAGCGGGAGACACAGATACGCAGTATTTT. It specifies CSAWDRGVLAGDTDTQYF.

This clonotype has ten or more counts. The chain carries TRBV25-1 and TRBJ2-2; D is unclear. V lost 1 base and J 5 bases, leaving 11 bases between the germline ends. The CDR3 is 15 residues long. Germline V gives CDR1 MGHDK, CDR2 SYGVNS. This chain's CDR3 is CASSESNSLTGELFF. In DNA, the CDR3 is TGTGCCAGCAGTGAATCAAACAGCTTGACCGGGGAGCTGTTTTTT.

There are many counts of this clonotype. The chain combines TRBV2 with TRBJ2-3, with D hard to call. CDR3 length: 15 residues. Germline CDR1 SNHLY, CDR2 FYNNEI. Trimming took off 6 bases at V and 2 bases at J, with 15 bases between the two ends. The CDR3 sequence: CASRSLNGNTDTQYF. The CDR3 DNA sequence: TGTGCCAGCAGGTCCCTAAACGGAAACACAGATACGCAGTATTTT.

The chain recombines TRBV29-1 with TRBJ1-1; D may be TRBD1 (5 bases). Trimming removed 7 bases at V and 8 bases at J, with 5 bases between. Germline V gives CDR1 SQVTM, CDR2 ANQGSEA. This CDR3 is built from 8 residues. CDR3 sequence: CSAGEAFF. The CDR3 nucleotides read TGCAGCGCAGGGGAAGCTTTCTTT.

In the case of this clonotype: Mismatch with germline at one junction end may stem from a read error. The chain employs TRBV20-1 and TRBJ2-7; no reliable D call. Germline-derived CDR1 and CDR2 are DFQATT and SNEGSKA (reference sequence). The CDR3 contains 15 residues. CDR3 sequence reads: CSADTGQISTYERYF. CDR3 coding DNA: TGCAGTGCTGACACTGGGCAGATTTCGACCTACGAGCGGTACTTC.

This clonotype was counted many times. The V call is TRBV11-2, the J call TRBJ2-1; a possible D gene is TRBD2 (5 bases). V shed 1 base and J shed 13 bases, with 8 bases lying between them. CDR1 is SGHAT and CDR2 is FQNNGV in the germline V gene. This CDR3 spans 11 amino acids. The CDR3 loop is CASSLAEDQFF. CDR3 DNA: TGTGCCAGCAGCTTAGCGGAGGACCAGTTCTTC.

The rearrangement joins TRBV6-2 or TRBV6-3 to TRBJ2-1; D is unclear. Germline V gene data show CDR1 as MNHEY and CDR2 as SVGEGT. V lost 0 bases to trimming and J lost 6 bases, with 3 bases between them. The CDR3 length is 12 residues. CDR3 region: CASSYSSNEQFF. CDR3 bases: TGTGCCAGCAGTTACTCGAGCAATGAGCAGTTCTTC.

This clonotype was seen a handful of times. This chain connects TRBV4-1 to TRBJ1-1; D possibly corresponds to TRBD1 (6 bases). Germline V gives CDR1 MGHRA, CDR2 YSYEKL. The V end lost 4 bases, the J end lost 2 bases, and 17 bases lay between the germline ends. The CDR3 contains 16 residues. The DNA for the CDR3 is TGCGCCAGCAGCCGCGCCCAAGGGACACCTAACACTGAAGCTTTCTTT. Protein: CASSRAQGTPNTEAFF.

This chain joins TRBV6-2 or TRBV6-3 and TRBJ2-3; D is unresolved. Germline-derived CDR1 and CDR2 are MNHEY and SVGEGT. This CDR3 has 14 residues. The ends were cut back, 0 bases at V and 2 bases at J, with 6 bases in the middle. CDR3 sequence (DNA): TGTGCCAGCAGTTACTCTGACACCACAGATACGCAGTATTTT. It specifies CASSYSDTTDTQYF.